Shown below are 10 T cell receptor beta chains from a single sample sequenced in a study of siplizumab effects on memory and regulatory T cells. TCRdb's copy holds only in-frame clones and misses some; the assay was immunoSEQ multiplex PCR. The profile shows some 100,000 clones, 95% to 97% of them singletons. Sequenced input: naive CD4+ T cells sorted from blood. The receptors were sampled from a human donor in good health.

The V and J genes are TRBV6-6 and TRBJ1-6; no clear D. Trimming pared 5 bases from V and 8 bases from J, leaving 13 bases between. This CDR3 contains 14 residues. Per the germline V gene, CDR1 is MNHNY and CDR2 is SVGAGI (reference sequence). CDR3 DNA sequence: TGTGCCAGCAGTCCGGACGTAGACTATTCACCCCTCCACTTT. Encoded protein: CASSPDVDYSPLHF.

The genes are TRBV13 and TRBJ2-2, with TRBD1 matching 7 bases. CDR3 length: 17 residues. Germline trimming cut 4 bases from V and 5 bases from J; bases unmatched to any gene: 13. Looked up from germline, CDR1 is PRHDT and CDR2 is FYEKMQ (reference sequence). CDR3 residues: CASSSRDRLSRTGELFF. The CDR3 DNA follows: TGTGCCAGCAGCTCCCGGGACAGACTTTCGAGGACCGGGGAGCTGTTTTTT.

The rearrangement joins TRBV5-1 to TRBJ1-6, with a possible D match to TRBD1 (6 bases). Germline values: CDR1 SGHRS, CDR2 YFSETQ. The CDR3 has 14 residues. The ends were cut back, 0 bases at V and 14 bases at J, with 15 bases in the middle. The CDR3 nucleotides read TGCGCCAGCAGCTTGGGGACAGCGACATTAACCCTCCACTTT. Encoded protein: CASSLGTATLTLHF.

This chain links TRBV7-3 with TRBJ2-2; D is unclear. The CDR3 is 15 residues long. The germline gives CDR1 SGHTA, CDR2 FQGTGA. V dropped 2 bases and J dropped 0 bases, with 7 bases sitting between them. The CDR3 protein is CASSLYPANTGELFF. The CDR3 DNA reads as TGTGCCAGCAGCTTATATCCAGCGAACACCGGGGAGCTGTTTTTT.

Only one count was recorded for this clone. For the CDR3, the DNA is TGTGCCAGCAGCTTAACGGGGAATAATTACGAGCAGTACTTC. Translating gives CASSLTGNNYEQYF. The rearrangement joins TRBV7-2 to TRBJ2-7, with a tentative D call TRBD2 (5 bases). Trimming cost V 2 bases and J 4 bases, with 12 bases left between them. This CDR3 region has 14 residues. Looked up from germline, CDR1 is SGHTA and CDR2 is FQGNSA. Variable domain in full (rest from reference TRBV7-2 and TRBJ2-7): GAGVSQSPSNKVTEKGKDVELRCDPISGHTALYWYRQSLGQGLEFLIYFQGNSAPDKSGLPSDRFSAERTGGSVSTLTIQRTQQEDSAVYLCASSLTGNNYEQYFGPGTRLTVT.

The rearrangement links TRBV18 to TRBJ2-3; TRBD1 matches at 11 bases. The CDR3 length is 16 residues. With V trimmed by 3 bases and J by 5 bases, 7 bases remained unmatched. In germline, CDR1 is KGHSH, CDR2 LQKENI. The CDR3, as DNA: TGTGCCAGCTCACCCGGGACAGGGGGAAGTATAGATACGCAGTATTTT. It specifies CASSPGTGGSIDTQYF.

The genes are TRBV2 and TRBJ2-5, with D possibly being TRBD1 or TRBD2 (7 bases each). Looked up from germline, CDR1 is SNHLY and CDR2 is FYNNEI. This CDR3 has 15 amino acids. V lost 5 bases to trimming and J lost 1 base, with 14 bases between them. As DNA, the CDR3 is TGTGCCAGCAGTCAGGGGGGGGGCACCCAAGAGACCCAGTACTTC. As protein: CASSQGGGTQETQYF.

J is TRBJ1-5 and V is TRBV5-4; maybe TRBD1 (5 bases). CDR1 is SGHNT and CDR2 is YYREEE in the germline V gene (reference sequence). V gave up 4 bases and J gave up 3 bases, with 14 bases separating them. CDR3 length: 15 residues. CDR3 loop: CASSPSRDPNQPQHF. The CDR3 DNA sequence: TGTGCCAGCAGCCCTAGCCGGGACCCCAATCAGCCCCAGCATTTT.

The chain joins TRBV7-2 to TRBJ1-1; perhaps TRBD1 as D (5 bases). The germline CDR1 and CDR2 sequences are SGHTA and FQGNSA. The CDR3 totals 13 residues. The germline V and J ends were trimmed by 5 bases and 5 bases, with 12 bases remaining between them. This chain's CDR3 is CASSTGGGTEAFF. As DNA, the CDR3 is TGTGCCAGCAGCACCGGGGGGGGTACTGAAGCTTTCTTT.

The gene calls are TRBV28 and TRBJ1-2; TRBD1 matches 7 bases. The V and J ends lost 5 bases and 4 bases, in that order; junction bases with no gene match: 7. The CDR3 has 14 residues. Germline V lookup: CDR1 MDHEN, CDR2 SYDVKM. CDR3 residues: CASSPGTAGYGYTF. The CDR3 nucleotides are TGTGCCAGCAGTCCAGGGACAGCCGGCTATGGCTACACCTTC.